The next 25 T cell receptor beta chains were all read from a single sample in a study of cytomegalovirus exposure and HLA in healthy donors. With 60 Vbeta and 13 Jbeta primers, the PCR was carried out. Profiling relied on immunoSEQ multiplex PCR, and the TCRdb table lists in-frame clones only, not all of them. There are approximately 210,000 clones in the sample; around 87% occur only once, and 1.3% lies in the top ten. Material for sequencing was PBMCs. Receptor source: a man aged 25 to 40 in good health and CMV-seronegative.

This chain links TRBV28 with TRBJ2-7; 10 bases match TRBD2. The CDR3 has 17 residues. Germline V CDR1 and CDR2: MDHEN, SYDVKM. Losses at the gene ends were 7 bases for V and 5 bases for J; bases not matched to a gene: 17. The CDR3 DNA sequence: TGTGCCAGCATGAAGAGTAGCGGGGGGCCGGGAATAGACGAGCAGTACTTC. Protein product: CASMKSSGGPGIDEQYF.

The chain employs TRBV2 and TRBJ1-6; weak D call: TRBD1 (5 bases). CDR1 is SNHLY, CDR2 FYNNEI, per germline. V lost 3 bases, J lost 6 bases, and 15 bases lay in between. CDR3 length equals 16 residues. The CDR3 DNA is TGTGCCAGCAGTGATTTGGCAGGGATAGGTAATTCACCCCTCCACTTT. Protein sequence: CASSDLAGIGNSPLHF. Supplemented by reference TRBV2 and TRBJ1-6, the full variable domain reads EPEVTQTPSHQVTQMGQEVILRCVPISNHLYFYWYRQILGQKVEFLVSFYNNEISEKSEIFDDQFSVERPDGSNFTLKIRSTKLEDSAMYFCASSDLAGIGNSPLHFGNGTRLTVT.

This chain uses TRBV4-1 with TRBJ2-7; possible D gene TRBD1, 5 bases. Germline assignment: CDR1 MGHRA and CDR2 YSYEKL. CDR3 length: 13 amino acids. Trimming left V 0 bases short and J 5 bases short, with 8 bases between. For the CDR3, the DNA is TGCGCCAGCAGCCAAGACCAGGGTGACGAGCAGTACTTC. This gives the protein CASSQDQGDEQYF.

CDR3 sequence: CAWETGNSGNTIYF. As DNA, the CDR3 is TGTGCCTGGGAGACAGGCAACTCTGGAAACACCATATATTTT. J is TRBJ1-3 and V is TRBV30; perhaps TRBD1 as D (6 bases). This CDR3 has 14 amino acids. Looked up from germline, CDR1 is GTSNPN and CDR2 is SVGIG (reference sequence). The V end was cut by 5 bases, the J end by 0 bases, with 11 bases between.

This rearrangement joins TRBV14 to TRBJ2-3, with 9 bases lining up with TRBD2. Germline V gene sequence: CDR1 SGHDN, CDR2 FVKESK. V trimming: 2 bases; J trimming: 2 bases; junction bases outside the gene matches: 5. CDR3 length equals 16 residues. The CDR3 region is CASSQNAGGPTDTQYF. The CDR3, as DNA: TGTGCCAGCAGCCAAAATGCGGGGGGGCCCACAGATACGCAGTATTTT.

The V call is TRBV27, the J call TRBJ2-3, with 7 bases fitting TRBD1. V was pared by 6 bases and J by 1 base, with 7 bases of the junction left unmatched. Germline values: CDR1 MNHEY, CDR2 SMNVEV (reference sequence). CDR3 length equals 15 residues. CDR3 in DNA: TGTGCCAGCAGACAGCAAGGACAGGGCACAGATACGCAGTATTTT. As protein: CASRQQGQGTDTQYF.

A single count supports this clone. The chain employs TRBV4-2 and TRBJ2-2, with TRBD1 identical over 10 bases. The V gene end was trimmed by 5 bases and the J gene end by 6 bases; junction bases not matched to a gene: 12. The CDR3 totals 17 residues. Germline assignment: CDR1 LGHNA and CDR2 YNFKEQ. The CDR3 region has the DNA TGTGCCAGCAGCTCTCTTCCGGGACAGGGGCTGGCCGGGGAGCTGTTTTTT. Residues: CASSSLPGQGLAGELFF.

V usage is TRBV6-1 and J usage is TRBJ2-1, with D perhaps TRBD2 (6 bases). The CDR3 loop spans 15 amino acids. Per the germline V gene, CDR1 is MNHNS and CDR2 is SASEGT. Trimming pared 3 bases from V and 1 base from J, leaving 10 bases between. The CDR3 protein is CASSDRGKSYNEQFF. CDR3 in DNA: TGTGCCAGCAGTGATCGCGGGAAATCCTACAATGAGCAGTTCTTC.

The gene calls are TRBV27 and TRBJ2-2, with 10 positions matching TRBD2. This CDR3 region has 16 residues. V dropped 0 bases and J dropped 4; count of bases not matched to a gene: 2. Germline assignment: CDR1 MNHEY and CDR2 SMNVEV (reference sequence). The CDR3 here is CASSLSSGRLTGELFF. The CDR3 DNA reads as TGTGCCAGCAGTTTATCTAGCGGGAGGCTCACCGGGGAGCTGTTTTTT.

In its sample, this clone was seen a few times. The chain recombines TRBV11-2 with TRBJ2-5; D might be TRBD2 (6 bases). The germline V gene encodes CDR1 SGHAT and CDR2 FQNNGV. The CDR3 covers 13 residues. V was trimmed by 7 bases and J by 0 bases, leaving 9 bases between them. The CDR3 DNA is TGTGCCAGCACGAGCGGGTACCAAGAGACCCAGTACTTC. Protein: CASTSGYQETQYF.

The J gene is TRBJ2-7, the V gene TRBV28; TRBD1 agrees at 9 bases. The CDR3 is 15 residues long. The junction had 10 bases not matched to a gene; V was cut back by 4 bases and J by 6 bases. CDR1 MDHEN and CDR2 SYDVKM come from the germline V gene. CDR3 nucleotides: TGTGCCAGCAGTTCAGGTGGGACAGGGAAGGTCGAGCAGTACTTC. This sequence encodes CASSSGGTGKVEQYF. The variable domain in full, completed from reference TRBV28 and TRBJ2-7, reads DVKVTQSSRYLVKRTGEKVFLECVQDMDHENMFWYRQDPGLGLRLIYFSYDVKMKEKGDIPEGYSVSREKKERFSLILESASTNQTSMYLCASSSGGTGKVEQYFGPGTRLTVT.

This sequence joins TRBV5-6 and TRBJ2-1; 13 bases are shared with TRBD2. In germline, CDR1 is SGHDT, CDR2 YYEEEE. The CDR3 contains 15 residues. The J segment lost 7 bases and the V segment lost 4 bases, leaving 5 bases of the junction unmatched. DNA of the CDR3: TGTGCCAGCAGCCCGGGACTAGCGGGACTAAATGAGCAGTTCTTC. This translates into CASSPGLAGLNEQFF.

The V gene is TRBV7-2, the J gene TRBJ2-7; D may be TRBD2 (6 bases). Germline CDR1 is SGHTA and CDR2 is FQGNSA. The CDR3 has 15 amino acids. V gave up 4 bases and J gave up 1 base, with 14 bases separating them. The CDR3 region has the DNA TGTGCCAGCAGCTCTTCGGGGGTCCAATCCTACGAGCAGTACTTC. It specifies CASSSSGVQSYEQYF.

The V gene is TRBV2, the J gene TRBJ2-5; the match to TRBD2 covers 7 bases. Germline CDR1 and CDR2: SNHLY and FYNNEI. The CDR3 runs to 18 residues. V was pared by 8 bases and J by 5 bases, with 23 bases of the junction left unmatched. The CDR3 loop reads CASLPGEGRGTLSETQYF. DNA for the CDR3: TGTGCCAGCCTCCCCGGGGAGGGGCGCGGAACTCTGTCTGAGACCCAGTACTTC.

The V and J genes are TRBV6-5 and TRBJ2-1, with 7 bases lining up with TRBD1. With V trimmed by 7 bases and J by 0 bases, 6 bases remained unmatched. Per germline, CDR1 MNHEY and CDR2 SVGAGI. The CDR3 spans 15 residues. In DNA form, the CDR3 reads TGTGCCAGCAAAGTGGACAGGAGCTCCTACAATGAGCAGTTCTTC. Amino acids: CASKVDRSSYNEQFF.

This clone came up once. The V gene is TRBV2, the J gene TRBJ2-3; the D gene is possibly TRBD2 (6 bases). Germline V CDR1 and CDR2: SNHLY, FYNNEI. V was trimmed by 6 bases and J by 0 bases, leaving 19 bases between them. CDR3 size: 17 residues. CDR3 region: CASSLLGRRPSTDTQYF. CDR3 sequence (DNA): TGTGCCAGCAGCCTCCTTGGGAGGAGACCTAGCACAGATACGCAGTATTTT.

This rearrangement joins TRBV19 to TRBJ2-3; tentatively, D is TRBD1 (8 bases). The V end lost 3 bases, the J end lost 4 bases, and 17 bases lay between the germline ends. The CDR3 runs 16 residues. CDR1 and CDR2 (germline): LNHDA, SQIVND (reference sequence). CDR3: CASSIGTGGGPDTQYF. The CDR3 DNA reads TGTGCCAGTAGTATCGGTACAGGGGGAGGGCCAGATACGCAGTATTTT.

The V and J genes are TRBV6-6 and TRBJ2-1; D is perhaps TRBD2 (6 bases). The CDR3 covers 15 residues. Germline lookup yields CDR1 MNHNY and CDR2 SVGAGI (reference sequence). Trimming cost V 3 bases and J 1 base, with 10 bases left between them. CDR3 residues: CASSYTSFSYNEQFF. CDR3 nucleotides: TGTGCCAGCAGTTATACTAGCTTTTCCTACAATGAGCAGTTCTTC.

The CDR3 DNA sequence: TGTGCCAGCAGTGCCTCCAGCGGGAGGGGGAACTACGAGCAGTACTTC. It translates to CASSASSGRGNYEQYF. The chain recombines TRBV25-1 with TRBJ2-5; TRBD2 aligns across 10 bases. The J call may be incorrect, as the DNA end agrees better with TRBJ2-7. Germline assignment: CDR1 MGHDK and CDR2 SYGVNS. This CDR3 comprises 16 residues.

The rearrangement joins TRBV10-2 to TRBJ2-7; D uncertain. V lost 3 bases, J lost 3 bases, and 6 bases lay in between. The CDR3 runs 12 residues. The germline gives CDR1 WSHSY, CDR2 SAAADI. CDR3 in amino acids: CASSDSVYEQYF. In DNA, the CDR3 is TGCGCCAGCAGTGATTCGGTCTACGAGCAGTACTTC.

The chain is built from TRBV5-4 and TRBJ2-3; D ambiguous. CDR1 SGHNT and CDR2 YYREEE come from the germline V gene (reference sequence). Trimming removed 1 base at V and 10 bases at J, with 22 bases between. CDR3 size: 16 residues. The CDR3 nucleotides read TGTGCCAGCAGCTTGTTCTACAGTTCCTCCGATTGGGCGCAGTATTTT. Translation: CASSLFYSSSDWAQYF.

The V call is TRBV5-6, the J call TRBJ2-4, with 7 nucleotides matching TRBD1. This CDR3 comprises 14 residues. Germline assignment: CDR1 SGHDT and CDR2 YYEEEE. V was clipped by 4 bases and J by 10 bases; unmatched bases: 11. The CDR3: CASSPLTNRGIQYF. The CDR3, as DNA: TGTGCCAGCAGCCCTCTTACGAACAGGGGAATTCAGTACTTC.

V usage is TRBV7-2 and J usage is TRBJ2-1; D is uncertain. Germline CDR1 is SGHTA and CDR2 is FQGNSA. The CDR3 has 14 residues. Trimming removed 1 base at V and 10 bases at J, with 14 bases between. CDR3 in amino acids: CASSLGPRNGEQFF. The CDR3 bases are TGTGCCAGCAGCTTAGGACCGAGGAACGGGGAGCAGTTCTTC.

This chain joins TRBV29-1 and TRBJ2-7; a possible D gene is TRBD2 (6 bases). The CDR3 extends over 13 amino acids. Per germline, CDR1 SQVTM and CDR2 ANQGSEA. Trimming stripped 4 bases from V and 4 bases from J, with 14 bases between. The CDR3 DNA reads TGCAGCGTTGCCGCGGGACCCGGGTACGAGCAGTACTTC. As protein: CSVAAGPGYEQYF.

The chain couples TRBV7-8 to TRBJ2-1, with 8 nucleotides matching TRBD2. V lost 11 bases, J lost 9 bases, and 21 bases stayed unmatched. Germline CDR1 and CDR2: SGHVS and FQNEAQ. The CDR3 is made up of 16 amino acids. CDR3 nucleotide sequence: TGTGCCTCCTCTCGATCCCCCGGGGGGGCCCCAGGTGAGCAGTTCTTC. This codes for CASSRSPGGAPGEQFF.